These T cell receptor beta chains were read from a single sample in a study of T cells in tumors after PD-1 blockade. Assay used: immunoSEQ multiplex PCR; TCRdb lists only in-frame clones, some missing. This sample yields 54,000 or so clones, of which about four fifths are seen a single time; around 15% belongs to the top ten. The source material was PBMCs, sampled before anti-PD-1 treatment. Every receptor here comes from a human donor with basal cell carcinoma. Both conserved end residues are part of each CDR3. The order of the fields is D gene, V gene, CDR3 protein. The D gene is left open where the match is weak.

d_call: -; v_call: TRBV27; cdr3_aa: CASSLDYF
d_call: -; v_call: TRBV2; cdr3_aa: CASQEGRNSPLHF
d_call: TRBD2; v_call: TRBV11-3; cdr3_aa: CASSFPGLAGGAGELFF
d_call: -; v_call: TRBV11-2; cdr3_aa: CASSERQRTLVGLHYEQYF
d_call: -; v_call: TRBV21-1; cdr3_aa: CASSKRGASGFDTQYF
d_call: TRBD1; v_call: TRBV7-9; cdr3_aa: CASRLYRGQGPHEQFF
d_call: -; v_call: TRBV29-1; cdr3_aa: CSVSPGANYGYTF
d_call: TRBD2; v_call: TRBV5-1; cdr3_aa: CASSWTSGRAADTQYF
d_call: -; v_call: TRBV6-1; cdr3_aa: CASSERRQAYEQYF
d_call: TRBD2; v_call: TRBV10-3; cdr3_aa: CAISVGGGWNEQFF
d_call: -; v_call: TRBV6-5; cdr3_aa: CASSYGFQRDTEAFF
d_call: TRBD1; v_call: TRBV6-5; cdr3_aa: CASRRGREGWQPQHF
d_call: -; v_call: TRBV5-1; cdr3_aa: CASRSLTANTEAFF
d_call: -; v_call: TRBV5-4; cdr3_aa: CASSSGQISHGYTF
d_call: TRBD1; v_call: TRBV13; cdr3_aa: CASSSDRGREKLFF
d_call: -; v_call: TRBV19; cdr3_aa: CASSPRTVARGYTF